This entry lists 26 T cell receptor beta chains sequenced from one sample in a study of immune evolution from preneoplasia to lung adenocarcinoma. Here immunoSEQ multiplex PCR was the method, and the copy in TCRdb shows in-frame clones only, minus some. Here the sample spans around 13,000 clones, 80% being singletons. The sample comprised FFPE minimally invasive lung adenocarcinoma tissue. These receptors were obtained from a person aged 70 to 80 with lung adenocarcinoma.

V usage is TRBV15 and J usage is TRBJ2-7; D is unclear. The V gene's germline CDR1 is LNHNV and CDR2 YYDKDF (reference sequence). CDR3 length: 14 residues. V lost 1 base and J lost 5, with 12 bases in between. CDR3 residues: CATSRVSGRDEQYF. Here the CDR3 DNA reads TGTGCCACCAGCAGAGTTTCCGGACGCGACGAGCAGTACTTC.

The chain employs TRBV28 and TRBJ2-7; maybe TRBD1 (6 bases). The CDR3 spans 14 residues. Germline assignment: CDR1 MDHEN and CDR2 SYDVKM. Trimming left V 6 bases short and J 2 bases short, with 14 bases between. CDR3 residues: CASRTQGPAYEQYF. DNA for the CDR3: TGTGCCAGCAGGACGCAGGGGCCTGCCTACGAGCAGTACTTC.

CDR3 in amino acids: CASSFNRDTEAFF. CDR3 nucleotides: TGTGCCAGCAGCTTTAACAGGGACACTGAAGCTTTCTTT. The J gene is TRBJ1-1, the V gene TRBV7-9; tentatively, D is TRBD1 (6 bases). Trimming removed 3 bases from V and 3 bases from J, with 8 bases in between. CDR3 length: 13 amino acids. CDR1 SEHNR and CDR2 FQNEAQ come from the germline V gene (reference sequence). Supplemented by reference TRBV7-9 and TRBJ1-1, the full variable domain reads DTGVSQNPRHKITKRGQNVTFRCDPISEHNRLYWYRQTLGQGPEFLTYFQNEAQLEKSRLLSDRFSAERPKGSFSTLEIQRTEQGDSAMYLCASSFNRDTEAFFGQGTRLTVV.

With respect to this clone: The junction and the germline gene differ at one end; a read error may be behind it. The rearrangement links TRBV7-7 to TRBJ2-1; possibly TRBD1 or TRBD2 for D (5 bases each). Germline lookup yields CDR1 SSHAT and CDR2 FNYEAQ (reference sequence). CDR3 length: 14 amino acids. In DNA, the CDR3 is TGTGCTAGCAGCTTAGCGCTGGCCTCAGGGGAGCAGTTCTTC. Translation gives CASSLALASGEQFF.

The genes are TRBV7-9 and TRBJ1-2; the D is unclear. Trimming left V 4 bases short and J 4 bases short, with 7 bases between. This CDR3 contains 12 residues. Germline V gene lookup returns CDR1 SEHNR and CDR2 FQNEAQ (reference sequence). CDR3 bases: TGTGCCAGCAGCTACGAGGGCTATGGCTACACCTTC. Amino acids: CASSYEGYGYTF.

The sample holds a few counts of this clone. The chain recombines TRBV28 with TRBJ1-6; maybe TRBD1 (5 bases). Trimming took 3 bases from V and 1 from J, leaving 7 bases between them. Germline CDR1 and CDR2: MDHEN and SYDVKM. This CDR3 spans 15 amino acids. This chain's CDR3 is CASSLGVSYNSPLHF. The CDR3 nucleotides read TGTGCCAGCAGTTTGGGGGTTTCCTATAATTCACCCCTCCACTTT.

This clone has just a few counts. The chain recombines TRBV7-2 with TRBJ1-1; D is unresolved. Germline-derived CDR1 and CDR2 are SGHTA and FQGNSA. Trimming stripped 3 bases from V and 1 base from J, with 12 bases between. The CDR3 is 15 amino acids. CDR3 region: CASSFRPGRNTEAFF. The CDR3, as DNA: TGTGCCAGCAGCTTCCGTCCGGGTAGGAACACTGAAGCTTTCTTT.

The chain uses TRBV28 and TRBJ1-1; tentative D call: TRBD1 (5 bases). Between the trimmed V and J ends, which lost 6 bases and 4 bases, there was a span of 21 bases. Germline V gene sequence: CDR1 MDHEN, CDR2 SYDVKM. This CDR3 has 16 residues. The CDR3 reads CASSRSPQGPFTEAFF. Written as DNA, the CDR3 is TGTGCCAGCAGCCGATCGCCCCAGGGTCCCTTCACTGAAGCTTTCTTT.

In nucleotides, the CDR3 is TGCGCCAGCCGGGAGACGGACTACAATGAGCAGTTCTTC. Its translation: CASRETDYNEQFF. This chain joins TRBV10-2 and TRBJ2-1; TRBD2 might be the D (6 bases). The CDR3 consists of 13 residues. Germline loops: CDR1 WSHSY, CDR2 SAAADI. V was shortened by 8 bases and J by 3 bases, with 11 bases between the two germline ends.

V is TRBV30 and J is TRBJ2-5; D ambiguous. Judging by the DNA end, TRBJ2-7 fits better; the J call may be wrong. Germline CDR1 is GTSNPN and CDR2 is SVGIG (reference sequence). The length of the CDR3 is 13 residues. The CDR3 reads CAWSVRSTYEQYF. Written as DNA, the CDR3 is TGTGCCTGGAGTGTCAGGAGCACCTACGAGCAGTACTTC.

J is TRBJ1-4 and V is TRBV5-1, with D maybe TRBD1 (5 bases). The germline V gene has CDR1 SGHRS and CDR2 YFSETQ. CDR3 length equals 14 residues. The V gene lost 2 bases and the J gene lost 8 bases, with 13 bases spanning the gap. DNA of the CDR3: TGCGCCAGCAGCTTTGCAGGGAATCGGGAAAAACTGTTTTTT. Its translation: CASSFAGNREKLFF.

This clone occurred a few times. The V gene is TRBV7-9, the J gene TRBJ2-3; the D gene is possibly TRBD2 (6 bases). From germline, CDR1 is SEHNR and CDR2 FQNEAQ (reference sequence). This CDR3 spans 14 amino acids. With 5 bases removed from V and 4 bases from J, the gap between germline ends came to 13 bases. The CDR3 loop is CASSVNSGADTQYF. The CDR3 bases are TGTGCCAGCAGCGTCAATAGCGGTGCAGATACGCAGTATTTT.

V and J are TRBV30 and TRBJ1-1; D uncertain. The CDR3 spans 14 residues. Germline-derived CDR1 and CDR2 are GTSNPN and SVGIG (reference sequence). V was pared by 1 base and J by 1 base, with 10 bases between. The CDR3 DNA reads as TGTGCCTGGAGTGCGGACGCCGGGAACACTGAAGCTTTCTTT. This codes for CAWSADAGNTEAFF. Full variable domain (outside the CDR3, taken from reference TRBV30 and TRBJ1-1): SQTIHQWPATLVQPVGSPLSLECTVEGTSNPNLYWYRQAAGRGLQLLFYSVGIGQISSEVPQNLSASRPQDRQFILSSKKLLLSDSGFYLCAWSADAGNTEAFFGQGTRLTVV.

This chain connects TRBV2 to TRBJ2-5; TRBD1 agrees at 9 bases. Germline assignment: CDR1 SNHLY and CDR2 FYNNEI. The CDR3 has 14 residues. Unmatched junction bases numbered 8, after V lost 7 bases and J lost 5 bases. DNA of the CDR3: TGTGCCAGCAATAGGGACAGGGAGTTGGAGACCCAGTACTTC. Its translation is CASNRDRELETQYF.

CDR3 DNA sequence: TGTGCCAGCGGTGAGGGTGGGAGGGGCTACACCTTC. Translating gives CASGEGGRGYTF. The V gene is TRBV6-6, the J gene TRBJ1-2; D is unclear. V lost 8 bases to trimming and J lost 8 bases, with 15 bases between them. This CDR3 region has 12 residues. Germline CDR1 reads MNHNY; CDR2 reads SVGAGI (reference sequence).

V gene TRBV5-1 combines with J gene TRBJ1-1; D is undetermined. The CDR3 is 14 residues long. Trimming cost V 1 base and J 7 bases, with 14 bases left between them. In germline, CDR1 is SGHRS, CDR2 YFSETQ. The CDR3 DNA follows: TGCGCCAGCAGCTTGAACACGGAGAAGGGTGAAGCTTTCTTT. As protein: CASSLNTEKGEAFF.

The chain uses TRBV2 and TRBJ2-2; TRBD2 might be the D (5 bases). This CDR3 region has 13 residues. The V end was cut by 7 bases, the J end by 8 bases, with 14 bases between. Germline V gene sequence: CDR1 SNHLY, CDR2 FYNNEI. CDR3 residues: CASNRVRTGELFF. The CDR3 region has the DNA TGTGCCAGCAATCGTGTTAGGACTGGGGAGCTGTTTTTT. Complete variable domain (other parts from reference TRBV2 and TRBJ2-2): EPEVTQTPSHQVTQMGQEVILRCVPISNHLYFYWYRQILGQKVEFLVSFYNNEISEKSEIFDDQFSVERPDGSNFTLKIRSTKLEDSAMYFCASNRVRTGELFFGEGSRLTVL.

This chain connects TRBV15 to TRBJ2-1; the D gene is possibly TRBD2 (5 bases). CDR3 size: 15 residues. Looked up from germline, CDR1 is LNHNV and CDR2 is YYDKDF (reference sequence). V gave up 0 bases and J gave up 3 bases, with 9 bases separating them. The CDR3 DNA sequence: TGTGCCACCAGCAGAGAGAGGGCGGACTACAATGAGCAGTTCTTC. Translating gives CATSRERADYNEQFF. The whole variable domain, remainder taken from reference TRBV15 and TRBJ2-1, is DAMVIQNPRYQVTQFGKPVTLSCSQTLNHNVMYWYQQKSSQAPKLLFHYYDKDFNNEADTPDNFQSRRPNTSFCFLDIRSPGLGDTAMYLCATSRERADYNEQFFGPGTRLTVL.

The rearrangement links TRBV28 to TRBJ2-3; no clear D gene. There are 12 residues in the CDR3. V lost 7 bases, J lost 4 bases, and 9 bases lay in between. Germline-derived CDR1 and CDR2 are MDHEN and SYDVKM. As DNA, the CDR3 is TGTGCCAGCACCAAGCAAGCAGATACGCAGTATTTT. Its protein product is CASTKQADTQYF.

The chain links TRBV30 to TRBJ2-7, with D maybe TRBD2 (6 bases). The CDR3 contains 13 residues. The V and J ends lost 7 bases and 6 bases respectively, with 19 bases between them. Germline V gives CDR1 GTSNPN, CDR2 SVGIG (reference sequence). CDR3 amino acids: CAYTSMGGSEQYF. Written as DNA, the CDR3 is TGTGCCTACACGTCCATGGGGGGATCCGAGCAGTACTTC.

The rearrangement uses TRBV10-1 and TRBJ1-1, with D unclear. CDR1 and CDR2 (germline): WNHNN, SYGVQD (reference sequence). Deletions cut 1 base from V and 0 bases from J, with 12 bases between. The CDR3 contains 16 residues. Here the CDR3 reads CASSEFRELMNTEAFF. The CDR3 DNA is TGCGCCAGCAGTGAGTTCAGAGAATTAATGAACACTGAAGCTTTCTTT.

The sample holds a few counts of this clone. The chain recombines TRBV14 with TRBJ2-3, with 7 bases lining up with TRBD2. V was clipped by 4 bases and J by 5 bases; unmatched bases: 6. The CDR3 loop spans 14 amino acids. Germline-derived CDR1 and CDR2 are SGHDN and FVKESK. The chain's CDR3 is CASSLREWGDTQYF. The DNA of the CDR3 is TGTGCCAGCAGCCTGCGGGAGTGGGGAGATACGCAGTATTTT.

This chain joins TRBV28 and TRBJ2-1; maybe TRBD1 (5 bases). This CDR3 contains 14 residues. Germline loops: CDR1 MDHEN, CDR2 SYDVKM. V was shortened by 6 bases and J by 4 bases, with 13 bases between the two germline ends. As DNA, the CDR3 is TGTGCCAGCAGCCGAGACAGAGTTTACAATGAGCAGTTCTTC. Translated, it gives CASSRDRVYNEQFF.

This chain connects TRBV2 to TRBJ2-1, with TRBD2 matching over 11 bases. Germline CDR1 is SNHLY and CDR2 is FYNNEI. This CDR3 is built from 15 residues. V lost 3 bases and J lost 9; bases outside the gene matches: 7. CDR3 DNA: TGTGCCAGCAGTGATCGGGTAGCGGGAGGGGGTGAGCAGTTCTTC. This codes for CASSDRVAGGGEQFF.

This chain joins TRBV4-1 and TRBJ2-7; D not certain. Trimming took off 4 bases at V and 7 bases at J, with 11 bases between the two ends. The CDR3 spans 12 residues. Germline-derived CDR1 and CDR2 are MGHRA and YSYEKL. CDR3 region: CASSPFAGEQYF. The CDR3 DNA is TGCGCCAGCAGCCCCTTTGCTGGGGAGCAGTACTTC.

The chain links TRBV29-1 to TRBJ1-1; D gene uncertain. Trimming took off 2 bases at V and 4 bases at J, with 35 bases between the two ends. Germline CDR1 SQVTM, CDR2 ANQGSEA. This CDR3 comprises 21 residues. The CDR3 loop reads CSVESPSALRLGAMRGTEAFF. The CDR3 DNA follows: TGCAGCGTTGAATCTCCATCGGCGCTCAGGTTGGGCGCAATGAGAGGCACTGAAGCTTTCTTT.